This is a list of T cell receptor beta chains from one sample in a study of blood T cell repertoires in COVID-19. The protocol was immunoSEQ multiplex PCR, while the TCRdb copy is restricted to in-frame clones and leaves out a portion. The sample includes hundreds of thousands of clones, almost 90% of them seen just once. Sequenced sample: peripheral blood. The source of these receptors is a man aged 80 or over with acute or convalescent COVID-19. Both conserved end residues are part of each CDR3. D genes are given only for firm matches. A clone size is listed for some rows: how often the clone was seen (once, few, many), or a class if it is expanded.

j_call: TRBJ2-5
v_call: TRBV9
cdr3_length: 14
clone_size: NA
d_call: NA
cdr3_nt: TGTGCCAGCAGCGTGACTCCCCGTGGGGAGACCCAGTACTTC
cdr3_aa: CASSVTPRGETQYF

j_call: TRBJ2-7
v_call: TRBV7-8
cdr3_length: 17
clone_size: NA
d_call: NA
cdr3_nt: TGTGCCAGCAGCTTAGAGGTCGGGAGTGTATGGTCCTACGAGCAGTACTTC
cdr3_aa: CASSLEVGSVWSYEQYF

j_call: TRBJ2-1
v_call: TRBV7-3
cdr3_length: 14
clone_size: NA
d_call: TRBD2
cdr3_nt: TGTGCCAGCAGCTTAGGGACTAGCGGGTCGGAGCAGTTCTTC
cdr3_aa: CASSLGTSGSEQFF

j_call: TRBJ1-1
v_call: TRBV23-1
cdr3_length: 16
clone_size: NA
d_call: NA
cdr3_nt: TGCGCCAGCAGTCAATCGAGTCAGGGAAGGAACACTGAAGCTTTCTTT
cdr3_aa: CASSQSSQGRNTEAFF

j_call: TRBJ2-1
v_call: TRBV5-1
cdr3_length: 15
clone_size: NA
d_call: TRBD2
cdr3_nt: TGCGCCAGCAGCCTCGAGGTAGCGGGGTACAATGAGCAGTTCTTC
cdr3_aa: CASSLEVAGYNEQFF

j_call: TRBJ2-1
v_call: TRBV25-1
cdr3_length: 14
clone_size: NA
d_call: NA
cdr3_nt: TGTGCCAGCATTAAGGGGGGGGTCTACAATGAGCAGTTCTTC
cdr3_aa: CASIKGGVYNEQFF

j_call: TRBJ2-7
v_call: TRBV9
cdr3_length: 15
clone_size: NA
d_call: NA
cdr3_nt: TGTGCCAGCAGCGTAGGCGGGGGCCTCTCCTACGAGCAGTACTTC
cdr3_aa: CASSVGGGLSYEQYF

j_call: TRBJ2-3
v_call: TRBV5-1
cdr3_length: 15
clone_size: NA
d_call: NA
cdr3_nt: TGCGCCAGCAGCTTTAACGGGGGATACACAGATACGCAGTATTTT
cdr3_aa: CASSFNGGYTDTQYF

j_call: TRBJ1-5
v_call: TRBV27
cdr3_length: 15
clone_size: NA
d_call: TRBD1
cdr3_nt: TGTGCCAGCAGCCGACAGGGGCCCGGCAATCAGCCCCAGCATTTT
cdr3_aa: CASSRQGPGNQPQHF

j_call: TRBJ2-5
v_call: TRBV6-5
cdr3_length: 15
clone_size: NA
d_call: TRBD1
cdr3_nt: TGTGCCTCCTGGGGGGACAGGAATAAACAAGAGACCCAGTACTTC
cdr3_aa: CASWGDRNKQETQYF

j_call: TRBJ2-2
v_call: TRBV5-4
cdr3_length: 15
clone_size: NA
d_call: TRBD1
cdr3_nt: TGTGCCAGCAGCTTAGGACAGGGGTTTCCCGGGGAGCTGTTTTTT
cdr3_aa: CASSLGQGFPGELFF

j_call: TRBJ2-1
v_call: TRBV9
cdr3_length: 17
clone_size: NA
d_call: NA
cdr3_nt: TGTGCCAGCAGCGACGGTTCCGGGGTTGGCGCCTACAATGAGCAGTTCTTC
cdr3_aa: CASSDGSGVGAYNEQFF

j_call: TRBJ2-7
v_call: TRBV27
cdr3_length: 14
clone_size: once
d_call: TRBD1
cdr3_nt: TGTGCCAGCAGAAGATCGGGACAGAAATCCGAGCAGTACTTC
cdr3_aa: CASRRSGQKSEQYF

j_call: TRBJ2-2
v_call: TRBV4-3
cdr3_length: 15
clone_size: NA
d_call: TRBD1
cdr3_nt: TGCGCCAGCAGCCCCCGGACAGGGAATCCCGGGGAGCTGTTTTTT
cdr3_aa: CASSPRTGNPGELFF

j_call: TRBJ1-4
v_call: TRBV6-6
cdr3_length: 15
clone_size: NA
d_call: NA
cdr3_nt: TGTGCCAGCAGGGCCTCCCTACAGGGCGAAGAAAAACTGTTTTTT
cdr3_aa: CASRASLQGEEKLFF

j_call: TRBJ2-7
v_call: TRBV28
cdr3_length: 16
clone_size: NA
d_call: TRBD2
cdr3_nt: TGTGCCAGCAGTTTGCAAAGCGGGAGGTCCTCCTACGAGCAGTACTTC
cdr3_aa: CASSLQSGRSSYEQYF

j_call: TRBJ2-5
v_call: TRBV7-2
cdr3_length: 16
clone_size: NA
d_call: TRBD2
cdr3_nt: TGTGCCAGCAGCCTTACAAGCGGGGGGACCCAAGAGACCCAGTACTTC
cdr3_aa: CASSLTSGGTQETQYF

j_call: TRBJ2-3
v_call: TRBV5-4
cdr3_length: 17
clone_size: once
d_call: TRBD1
cdr3_nt: TGTGCCAGCAGCCTACCGGACAGGGGTTACCTCACAGATACGCAGTATTTT
cdr3_aa: CASSLPDRGYLTDTQYF

j_call: TRBJ2-5
v_call: TRBV3-1/TRBV3-2
cdr3_length: 13
clone_size: NA
d_call: TRBD2
cdr3_nt: TGTGCCAGCAGCCATAGCGGGGGTGAGACCCAGTACTTC
cdr3_aa: CASSHSGGETQYF

j_call: TRBJ1-5
v_call: TRBV7-9
cdr3_length: 15
clone_size: few
d_call: NA
cdr3_nt: TGTGCCAGCAGCTTTTCAGGGGTAAGCAATCAGCCCCAGCATTTT
cdr3_aa: CASSFSGVSNQPQHF

j_call: TRBJ2-1
v_call: TRBV4-2
cdr3_length: 17
clone_size: NA
d_call: TRBD2
cdr3_nt: TGTGCCAGCAGCCAAGGACTAGCGGGGGGGTTCTACAATGAGCAGTTCTTC
cdr3_aa: CASSQGLAGGFYNEQFF

j_call: TRBJ2-2
v_call: TRBV27
cdr3_length: 16
clone_size: NA
d_call: TRBD1
cdr3_nt: TGTGCCAGCAGTCCGGAAGGACAGGGGGTCAACGGGGAGCTGTTTTTT
cdr3_aa: CASSPEGQGVNGELFF

j_call: TRBJ1-4
v_call: TRBV4-3
cdr3_length: 14
clone_size: NA
d_call: TRBD1
cdr3_nt: TGCGCCAGCAGCGAGAGACAGGGTGATGAAAAACTGTTTTTT
cdr3_aa: CASSERQGDEKLFF